A selection of T cell receptor beta chains follows, all from one sample in a study of CD8 T cells in Susac syndrome. TCRdb re-analysed the immunoSEQ multiplex PCR reads in MiXCR, keeping a single row per CDR3 protein. Of around 200,000 distinct CDR3 sequences in the sample, almost 96% were seen once. Input material: CD4+ T cells from PBMCs. All receptors derive from a human donor with multiple sclerosis. CDR3s include the opening cysteine and the closing phenylalanine or tryptophan. D genes are given only for firm matches. Not all rows give a size; the values are once, few, many and, for expanded clones, a class.

V gene	J gene	D gene	clone size	CDR3 protein	CDR3 DNA
TRBV7-2	TRBJ2-7	-	-	CASSLGRDVSYEQYF	TGTGCCAGCAGCTTAGGCCGGGACGTTTCCTACGAGCAGTACTTC
TRBV11-2	TRBJ2-7	-	few	CASSTSYEQYF	TGTGCCAGCAGCACCTCCTACGAGCAGTACTTC
TRBV20-1	TRBJ2-1	TRBD2	-	CSANPFGGVLYNEQFF	TGCAGTGCTAACCCCTTTGGGGGGGTCTTATACAATGAGCAGTTCTTC
TRBV28	TRBJ2-5	TRBD1	-	CAMRGQGQETQYF	TGTGCCATGCGGGGACAGGGACAAGAGACCCAGTACTTC
TRBV12-3/TRBV12-4	TRBJ2-1	-	-	CASSLRYNEQFF	TGTGCCAGCAGTTTGAGGTACAATGAGCAGTTCTTC
TRBV30	TRBJ1-2	-	-	CASARAWGMDYGYTF	TGTGCCTCGGCACGGGCATGGGGGATGGACTATGGCTACACCTTC
TRBV28	TRBJ2-3	-	few	CASGAGSTDTQYF	TGTGCCAGCGGGGCAGGGTCCACAGATACGCAGTATTTT
TRBV20-1	TRBJ2-5	-	-	CSARAGGETQYF	TGCAGTGCTCGCGCGGGCGGAGAGACCCAGTACTTC
TRBV18	TRBJ2-7	-	-	CASSPTVSYEQYF	TGTGCCAGCTCACCCACCGTTAGCTACGAGCAGTACTTC
TRBV30	TRBJ2-1	-	-	CAWEVGGEQFF	TGTGCCTGGGAGGTGGGGGGTGAGCAGTTCTTC
TRBV29-1	TRBJ2-3	-	once	CSGGDTQYF	TGCAGCGGGGGAGATACGCAGTATTTT
TRBV7-2	TRBJ2-5	-	-	CASSIPDSRVDF	TGTGCCAGCAGCATTCCGGACTCCCGAGTAGACTTC
TRBV13	TRBJ1-6	-	-	CASSLGRIYSPLHF	TGTGCCAGCAGCTTAGGCAGGATCTATTCACCCCTCCACTTT
TRBV7-6	TRBJ2-1	-	-	CASSLVYTVRDNEQFF	TGTGCCAGCAGCTTAGTTTATACAGTGAGGGACAATGAGCAGTTCTTC
TRBV3-1	TRBJ1-1	-	-	CASSQDFGNTEAFF	TGTGCCAGCAGCCAAGATTTTGGGAACACTGAAGCTTTCTTT
TRBV12-3/TRBV12-4	TRBJ1-4	-	-	CASSAPGLGNEKLFF	TGTGCCAGCAGTGCCCCGGGGCTCGGTAATGAAAAACTGTTTTTT
TRBV6-2/TRBV6-3	TRBJ1-2	-	-	CASSYVGLVDYTF	TGTGCCAGCAGTTACGTGGGTTTGGTGGACTACACCTTC
TRBV27	TRBJ2-7	TRBD1	once	CASSPYRGHYEQYF	TGTGCCAGCAGTCCTTACAGGGGCCACTACGAGCAGTACTTC